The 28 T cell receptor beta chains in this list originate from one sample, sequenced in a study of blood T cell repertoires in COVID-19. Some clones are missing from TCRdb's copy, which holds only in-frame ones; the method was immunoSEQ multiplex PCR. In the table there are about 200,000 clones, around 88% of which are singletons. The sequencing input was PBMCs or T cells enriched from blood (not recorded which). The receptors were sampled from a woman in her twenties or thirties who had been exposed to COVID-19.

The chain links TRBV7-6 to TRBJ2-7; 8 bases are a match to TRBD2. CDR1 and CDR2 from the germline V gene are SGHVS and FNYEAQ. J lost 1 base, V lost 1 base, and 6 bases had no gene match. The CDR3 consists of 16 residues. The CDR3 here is CASSLGGLGGSYEQYF. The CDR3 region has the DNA TGTGCCAGCAGCTTAGGGGGACTAGGGGGTTCCTACGAGCAGTACTTC.

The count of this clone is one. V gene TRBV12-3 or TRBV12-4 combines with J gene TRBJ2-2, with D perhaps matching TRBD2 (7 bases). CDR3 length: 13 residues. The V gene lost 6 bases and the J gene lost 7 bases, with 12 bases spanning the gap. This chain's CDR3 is CASRSGGLGELFF. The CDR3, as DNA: TGTGCCAGCAGATCCGGGGGGCTCGGGGAGCTGTTTTTT.

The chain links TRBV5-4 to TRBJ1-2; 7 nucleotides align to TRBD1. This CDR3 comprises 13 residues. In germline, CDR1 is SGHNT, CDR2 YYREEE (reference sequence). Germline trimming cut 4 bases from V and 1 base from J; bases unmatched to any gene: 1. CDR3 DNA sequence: TGTGCCAGCAGCGGGGACAGTAACTATGGCTACACCTTC. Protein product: CASSGDSNYGYTF.

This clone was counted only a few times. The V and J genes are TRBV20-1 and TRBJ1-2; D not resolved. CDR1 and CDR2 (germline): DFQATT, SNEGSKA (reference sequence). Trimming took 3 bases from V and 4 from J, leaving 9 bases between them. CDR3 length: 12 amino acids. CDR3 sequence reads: CSASTGIYGYTF. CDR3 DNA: TGCAGTGCTAGTACGGGGATCTATGGCTACACCTTC.

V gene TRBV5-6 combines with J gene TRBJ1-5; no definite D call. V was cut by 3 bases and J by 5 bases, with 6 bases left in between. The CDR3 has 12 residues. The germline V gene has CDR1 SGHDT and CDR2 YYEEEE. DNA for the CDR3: TGTGCCAGCAGCTCCCCCGATCAGCCCCAGCATTTT. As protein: CASSSPDQPQHF.

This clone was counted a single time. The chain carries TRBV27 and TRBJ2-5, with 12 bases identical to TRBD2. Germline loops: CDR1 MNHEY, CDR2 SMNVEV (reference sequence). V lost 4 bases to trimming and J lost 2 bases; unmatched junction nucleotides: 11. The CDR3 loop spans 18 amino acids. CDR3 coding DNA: TGTGCCAGCAGTTCATCTTTTGGACTAGCGGGGACTCAAGAGACCCAGTACTTC. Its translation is CASSSSFGLAGTQETQYF.

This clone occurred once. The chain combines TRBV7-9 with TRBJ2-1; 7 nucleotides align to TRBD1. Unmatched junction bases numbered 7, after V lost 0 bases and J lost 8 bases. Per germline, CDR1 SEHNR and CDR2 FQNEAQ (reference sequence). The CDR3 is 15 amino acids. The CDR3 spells CASSLAQGLQHEQFF. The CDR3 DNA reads TGTGCCAGCAGCTTAGCACAGGGGCTCCAACATGAGCAGTTCTTC.

CDR3 nucleotides: TGCAGCGTTGCCCCGGGACAGGGGGGAGTCACCGGGGAGCTGTTTTTT. Its translation: CSVAPGQGGVTGELFF. The V gene is TRBV29-1, the J gene TRBJ2-2; 11 bases are a match to TRBD1. The V segment lost 4 bases and the J segment 4 bases; nucleotides outside the gene matches: 8. This CDR3 comprises 16 residues. The germline gives CDR1 SQVTM, CDR2 ANQGSEA.

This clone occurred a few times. Here the CDR3 reads CASSLAERQAYYSGNTIYF. As DNA, the CDR3 is TGTGCCAGCAGCTTAGCGGAAAGACAGGCGTACTACTCTGGAAACACCATATATTTT. The V and J genes are TRBV7-8 and TRBJ1-3, with D perhaps matching TRBD1 (6 bases). Germline CDR1 SGHVS, CDR2 FQNEAQ. The V and J ends lost 0 bases and 0 bases respectively, with 18 bases between them. CDR3 length equals 19 residues.

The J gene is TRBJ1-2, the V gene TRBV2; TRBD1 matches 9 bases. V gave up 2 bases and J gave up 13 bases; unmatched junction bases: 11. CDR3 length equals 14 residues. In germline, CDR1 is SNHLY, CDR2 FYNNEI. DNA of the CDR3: TGTGCCAGCAGTGAAAATCACAGGGGGCTCCCTGGCACCTTC. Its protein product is CASSENHRGLPGTF. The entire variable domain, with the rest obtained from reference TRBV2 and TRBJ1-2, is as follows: EPEVTQTPSHQVTQMGQEVILRCVPISNHLYFYWYRQILGQKVEFLVSFYNNEISEKSEIFDDQFSVERPDGSNFTLKIRSTKLEDSAMYFCASSENHRGLPGTFGSGTRLTVV.

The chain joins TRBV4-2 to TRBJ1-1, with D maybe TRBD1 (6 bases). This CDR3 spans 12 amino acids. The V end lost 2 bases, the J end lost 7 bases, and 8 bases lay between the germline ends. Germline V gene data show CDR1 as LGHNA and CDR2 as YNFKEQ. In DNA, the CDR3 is TGTGCCAGCAGCCAACTGACAGGTGAAGCTTTCTTT. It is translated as CASSQLTGEAFF.

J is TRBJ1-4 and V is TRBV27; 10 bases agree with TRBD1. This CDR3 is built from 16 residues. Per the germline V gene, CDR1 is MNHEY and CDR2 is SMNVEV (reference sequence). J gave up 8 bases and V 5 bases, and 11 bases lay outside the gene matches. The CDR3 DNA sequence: TGTGCCAGCAGTGAGTTTCGGGACAGGGGTGACGAAAAACTGTTTTTT. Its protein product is CASSEFRDRGDEKLFF.

CDR3 amino acids: CASRWVGQDGYTF. The CDR3 nucleotides are TGTGCCAGCCGTTGGGTGGGTCAGGATGGCTACACCTTC. V usage is TRBV6-5 and J usage is TRBJ1-2; D is undetermined. Trimming left V 8 bases short and J 6 bases short, with 16 bases between. This CDR3 contains 13 residues. Germline V gene sequence: CDR1 MNHEY, CDR2 SVGAGI.

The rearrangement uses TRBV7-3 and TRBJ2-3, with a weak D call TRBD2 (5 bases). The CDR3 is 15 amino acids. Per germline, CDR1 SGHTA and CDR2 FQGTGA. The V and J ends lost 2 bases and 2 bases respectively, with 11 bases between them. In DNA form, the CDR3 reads TGTGCCAGCAGCTTATTAGGCGGGTCCACAGATACGCAGTATTTT. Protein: CASSLLGGSTDTQYF.

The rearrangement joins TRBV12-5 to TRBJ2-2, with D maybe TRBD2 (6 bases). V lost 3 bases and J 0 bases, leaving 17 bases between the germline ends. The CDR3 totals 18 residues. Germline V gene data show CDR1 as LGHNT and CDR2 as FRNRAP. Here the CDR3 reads CASGFAGTHTTNTGELFF. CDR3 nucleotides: TGTGCTAGTGGTTTCGCCGGGACTCACACAACGAACACCGGGGAGCTGTTTTTT.

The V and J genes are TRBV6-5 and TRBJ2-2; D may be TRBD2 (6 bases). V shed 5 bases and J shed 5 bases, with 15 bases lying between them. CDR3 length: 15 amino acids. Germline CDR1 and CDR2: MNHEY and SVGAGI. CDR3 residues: CASSLLTGGTGELFF. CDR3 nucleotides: TGTGCCAGCAGTCTACTCACCGGAGGGACCGGGGAGCTGTTTTTT.

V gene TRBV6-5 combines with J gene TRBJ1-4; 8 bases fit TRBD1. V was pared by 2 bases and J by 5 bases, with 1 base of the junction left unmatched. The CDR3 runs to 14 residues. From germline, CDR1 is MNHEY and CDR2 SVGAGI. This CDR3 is CASSYDRGNEKLFF. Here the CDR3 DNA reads TGTGCCAGCAGTTACGACAGGGGAAATGAAAAACTGTTTTTT.

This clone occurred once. In DNA, the CDR3 is TGTGCCAGCAGGGTGGGACAGGGGGGCACTGAAGCTTTCTTT. This sequence encodes CASRVGQGGTEAFF. V and J are TRBV6-5 and TRBJ1-1, with 11 positions matching TRBD1. The V gene end was trimmed by 6 bases and the J gene end by 4 bases; junction bases not matched to a gene: 4. CDR1 and CDR2 (germline): MNHEY, SVGAGI. This CDR3 comprises 14 residues.

The CDR3 region has the DNA TGTGCCAGCAGGAGGGGGACCCTCTCCTCCTACGAGCAGTACTTC. Translated, it gives CASRRGTLSSYEQYF. The chain employs TRBV6-6 and TRBJ2-7; D may be TRBD1 (6 bases). Deletions cut 6 bases from V and 0 bases from J, with 15 bases between. Germline V gene data show CDR1 as MNHNY and CDR2 as SVGAGI (reference sequence). There are 15 residues in the CDR3.

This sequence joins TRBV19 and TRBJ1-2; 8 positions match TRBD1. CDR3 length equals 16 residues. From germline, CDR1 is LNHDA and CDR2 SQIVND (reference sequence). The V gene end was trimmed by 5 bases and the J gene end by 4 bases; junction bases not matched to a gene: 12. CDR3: CASSSLRTGRVYGYTF. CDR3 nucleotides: TGTGCCAGTAGTTCCTTGCGGACAGGGAGAGTCTATGGCTACACCTTC.

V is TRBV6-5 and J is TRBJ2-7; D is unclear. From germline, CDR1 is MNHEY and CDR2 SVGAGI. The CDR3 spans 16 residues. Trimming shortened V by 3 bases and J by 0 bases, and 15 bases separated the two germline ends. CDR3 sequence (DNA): TGTGCCAGCAGTTATCCCCCCGGTGGCGGCTCCTACGAGCAGTACTTC. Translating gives CASSYPPGGGSYEQYF.

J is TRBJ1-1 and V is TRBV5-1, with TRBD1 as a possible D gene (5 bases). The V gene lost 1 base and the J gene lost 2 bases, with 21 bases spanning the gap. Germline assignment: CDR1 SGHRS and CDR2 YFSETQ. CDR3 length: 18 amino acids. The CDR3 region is CASSLQPRGGQDNTEAFF. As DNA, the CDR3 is TGCGCCAGCAGCTTGCAACCACGGGGGGGTCAGGACAACACTGAAGCTTTCTTT.

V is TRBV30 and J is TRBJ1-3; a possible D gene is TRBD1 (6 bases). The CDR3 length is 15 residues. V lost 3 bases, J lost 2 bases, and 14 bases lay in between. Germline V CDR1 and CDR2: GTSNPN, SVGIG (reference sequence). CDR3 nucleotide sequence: TGTGCCTGGAGGGGCCTACAGGGTCCTGGAAACACCATATATTTT. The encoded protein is CAWRGLQGPGNTIYF. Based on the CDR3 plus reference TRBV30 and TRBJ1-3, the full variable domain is SQTIHQWPATLVQPVGSPLSLECTVEGTSNPNLYWYRQAAGRGLQLLFYSVGIGQISSEVPQNLSASRPQDRQFILSSKKLLLSDSGFYLCAWRGLQGPGNTIYFGEGSWLTVV.

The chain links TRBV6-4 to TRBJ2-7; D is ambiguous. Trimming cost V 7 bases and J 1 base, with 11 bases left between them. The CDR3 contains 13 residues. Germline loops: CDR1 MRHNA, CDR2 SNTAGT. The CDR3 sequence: CASTPYESYEQYF. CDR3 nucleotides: TGTGCCAGCACCCCTTACGAGTCCTACGAGCAGTACTTC.

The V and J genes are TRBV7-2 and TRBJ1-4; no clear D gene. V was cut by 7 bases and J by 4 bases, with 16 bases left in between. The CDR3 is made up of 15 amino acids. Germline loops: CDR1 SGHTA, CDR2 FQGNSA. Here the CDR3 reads CASTPSTGVNEKLFF. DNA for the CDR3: TGTGCCAGCACCCCCTCCACGGGAGTTAATGAAAAACTGTTTTTT.

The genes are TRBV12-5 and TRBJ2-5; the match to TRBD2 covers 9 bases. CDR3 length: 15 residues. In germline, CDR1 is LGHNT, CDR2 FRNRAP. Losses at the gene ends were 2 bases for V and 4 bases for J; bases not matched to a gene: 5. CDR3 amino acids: CASGLPAGGPETQYF. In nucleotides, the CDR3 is TGTGCTAGTGGTTTGCCCGCGGGGGGGCCAGAGACCCAGTACTTC.

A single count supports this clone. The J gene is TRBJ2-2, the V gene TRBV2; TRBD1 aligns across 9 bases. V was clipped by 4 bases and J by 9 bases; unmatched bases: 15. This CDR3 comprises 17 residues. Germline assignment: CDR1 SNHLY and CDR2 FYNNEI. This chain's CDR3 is CASSGPGTGLSDRELFF. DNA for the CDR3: TGTGCCAGCAGTGGACCCGGGACAGGGCTTAGTGATAGGGAGCTGTTTTTT.

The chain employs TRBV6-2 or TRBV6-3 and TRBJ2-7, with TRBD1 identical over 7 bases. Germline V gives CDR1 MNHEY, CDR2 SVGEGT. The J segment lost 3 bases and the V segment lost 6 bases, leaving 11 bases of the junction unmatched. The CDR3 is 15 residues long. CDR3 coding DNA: TGTGCCAGCAGCTCTCCGGGGACAGAACTCTACGAGCAGTACTTC. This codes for CASSSPGTELYEQYF.